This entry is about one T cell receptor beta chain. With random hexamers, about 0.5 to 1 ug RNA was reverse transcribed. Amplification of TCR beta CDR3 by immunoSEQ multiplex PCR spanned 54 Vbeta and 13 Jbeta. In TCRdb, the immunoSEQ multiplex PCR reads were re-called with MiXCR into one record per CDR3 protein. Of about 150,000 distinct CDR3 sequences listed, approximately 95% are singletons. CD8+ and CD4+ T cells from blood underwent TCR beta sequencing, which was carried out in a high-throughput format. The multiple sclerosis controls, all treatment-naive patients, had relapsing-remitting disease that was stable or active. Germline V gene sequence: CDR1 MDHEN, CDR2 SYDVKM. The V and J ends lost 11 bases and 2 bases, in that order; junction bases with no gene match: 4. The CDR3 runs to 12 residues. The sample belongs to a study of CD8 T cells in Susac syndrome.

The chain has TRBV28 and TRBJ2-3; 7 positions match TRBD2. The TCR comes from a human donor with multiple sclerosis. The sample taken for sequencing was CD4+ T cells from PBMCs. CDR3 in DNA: TGTGCCGGGGGAGGGATCACAGATACGCAGTATTTT. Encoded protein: CAGGGITDTQYF.